One and the same sample provided the 2 T cell receptor beta chains below, sequenced in a study of T cell repertoires in cytomegalovirus infection (dated by TCRdb to the late 2010s). Sequencing took place on an Illumina HiSeq 1500. The public reads were quality trimmed at Q25 with fastp and then assembled into clones with MiXCR by TCRdb, keeping productive beta chains. Each CDR3 protein appears once, grouped with its most common genes and DNA. The sample table lists around 490,000 distinct CDR3 sequences, around 27% of them with a count of one. Less than 15% of the sample is taken by the ten largest. Sample: PBMCs. Source of these receptors: a human donor in good health (CMV status not recorded). Some clones in this sample may be carry-over from other donors' samples.

This chain links TRBV9 with TRBJ1-2; no definite D call. The CDR3 consists of 14 residues. V lost 0 bases to trimming and J lost 8 bases, with 14 bases between them. Germline assignment: CDR1 SGDLS and CDR2 YYNGEE. The CDR3 sequence: CASSVEDMVEGYTF. CDR3 bases: TGTGCCAGCAGCGTAGAGGATATGGTGGAAGGCTACACCTTC.

The chain is built from TRBV6-2 or TRBV6-3 and TRBJ2-4; a possible D gene is TRBD2 (6 bases). V dropped 8 bases and J dropped 3 bases, with 8 bases sitting between them. In germline, CDR1 is MNHEY, CDR2 SVGEGT. This CDR3 region has 12 residues. The CDR3 coding sequence is TGTGCCAGCGCGGGACGCAAAAACATTCAGTACTTC. Protein: CASAGRKNIQYF.